This T cell receptor (beta chain) was identified in a study of blood T cell repertoires in COVID-19. On the study more broadly: COVID-19 samples collected from the United States, Italy and Spain covered acute and convalescent phases. Nucleic acid was either cDNA or gDNA, and it came from T cells, B-cell-depleted T cells, or PBMCs.

Original processing methods: Estimates of nucleated cell counts were drawn from the amplification of reference gene primers. TCRdb keeps only in-frame clones here, not all; method: immunoSEQ multiplex PCR. That table supplies the V and J calls and clone size; D and trimming were determined from the DNA. This sample has 150,000 to 200,000 clones; about 80% occur once, and the top ten carry about a fifth. Points on this clone: The same CDR3 is also encoded by other DNA sequences in this sample.

V shed 5 bases, J shed 9 bases, and the junction held 2 bases outside the gene matches. The CDR3 loop spans 12 amino acids. Sequencing was carried out using peripheral blood. The chain links TRBV12-3 or TRBV12-4 to TRBJ1-5, with 9 bases identical to TRBD1. This receptor was identified in a woman over 75 with acute or convalescent COVID-19. The chain's CDR3 is CASSPDRGPQHF. CDR3 bases: TGTGCCAGCAGTCCGGACAGGGGGCCCCAGCATTTT.